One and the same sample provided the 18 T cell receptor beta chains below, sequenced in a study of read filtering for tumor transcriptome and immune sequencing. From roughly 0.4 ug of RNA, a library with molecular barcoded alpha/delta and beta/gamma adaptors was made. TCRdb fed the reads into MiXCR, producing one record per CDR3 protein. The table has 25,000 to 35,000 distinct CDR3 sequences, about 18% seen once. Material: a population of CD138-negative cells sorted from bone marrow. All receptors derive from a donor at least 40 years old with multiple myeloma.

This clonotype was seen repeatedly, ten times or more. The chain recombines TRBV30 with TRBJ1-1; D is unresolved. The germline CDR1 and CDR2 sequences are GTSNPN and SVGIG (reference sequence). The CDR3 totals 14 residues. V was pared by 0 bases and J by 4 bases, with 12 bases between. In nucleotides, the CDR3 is TGTGCCTGGAGTGTAGCCCCGGCGGGCACTGAAGCTTTCTTT. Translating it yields CAWSVAPAGTEAFF.

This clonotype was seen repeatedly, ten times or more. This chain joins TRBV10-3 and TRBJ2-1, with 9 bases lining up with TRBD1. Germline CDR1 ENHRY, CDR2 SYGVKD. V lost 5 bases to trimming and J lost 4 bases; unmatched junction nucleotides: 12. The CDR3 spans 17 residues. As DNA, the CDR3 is TGTGCCATCAGTACAGGGGGCAAGCGGCCCACTTACAATGAGCAGTTCTTC. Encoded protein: CAISTGGKRPTYNEQFF.

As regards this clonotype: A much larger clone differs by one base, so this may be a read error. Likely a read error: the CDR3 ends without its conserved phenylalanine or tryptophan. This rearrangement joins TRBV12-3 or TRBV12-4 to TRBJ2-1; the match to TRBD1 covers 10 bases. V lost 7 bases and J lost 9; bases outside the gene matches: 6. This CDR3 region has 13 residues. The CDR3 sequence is CASTLGQGTEQFL. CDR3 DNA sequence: TGTGCCAGCACCCTGGGACAGGGGACTGAGCAGTTCCTC.

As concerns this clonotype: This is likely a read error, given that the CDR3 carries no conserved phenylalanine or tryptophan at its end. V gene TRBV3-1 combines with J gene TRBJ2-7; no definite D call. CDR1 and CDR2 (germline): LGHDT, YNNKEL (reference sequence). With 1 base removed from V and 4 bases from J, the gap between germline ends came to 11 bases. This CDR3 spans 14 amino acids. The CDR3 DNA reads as TGTGCCAGCAGCCAAGTCATGGATTATTACGAGCAGTACCTC. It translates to CASSQVMDYYEQYL.

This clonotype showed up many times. CDR3 loop: CSADITTGYEQYF. Here the CDR3 DNA reads TGCAGTGCTGATATTACCACAGGGTACGAGCAGTACTTC. The chain combines TRBV20-1 with TRBJ2-7, with D possibly matching TRBD1 (6 bases). In germline, CDR1 is DFQATT, CDR2 SNEGSKA (reference sequence). Trimming pared 5 bases from V and 4 bases from J, leaving 15 bases between. The CDR3 loop spans 13 amino acids.

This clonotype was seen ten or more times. The CDR3, as DNA: TGCAGCATACAAGACGGCGAAGAAGCTTTCTTT. It specifies CSIQDGEEAFF. J is TRBJ1-1 and V is TRBV29-1, with no clear D. V lost 8 bases to trimming and J lost 8 bases, with 15 bases between them. Germline CDR1 SQVTM, CDR2 ANQGSEA. This CDR3 has 11 amino acids.

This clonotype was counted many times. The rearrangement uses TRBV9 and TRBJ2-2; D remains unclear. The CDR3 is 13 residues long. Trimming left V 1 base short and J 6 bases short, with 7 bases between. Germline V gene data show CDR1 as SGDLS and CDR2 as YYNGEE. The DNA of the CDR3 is TGTGCCAGCAGCGTAAGCTCTCCCGGGGAGCTGTTTTTT. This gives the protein CASSVSSPGELFF.

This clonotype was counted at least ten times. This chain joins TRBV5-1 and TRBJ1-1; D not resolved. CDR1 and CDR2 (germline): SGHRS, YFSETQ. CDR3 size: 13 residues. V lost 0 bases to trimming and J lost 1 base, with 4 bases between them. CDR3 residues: CASSLAGNTEAFF. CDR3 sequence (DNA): TGCGCCAGCAGCTTGGCAGGGAACACTGAAGCTTTCTTT.

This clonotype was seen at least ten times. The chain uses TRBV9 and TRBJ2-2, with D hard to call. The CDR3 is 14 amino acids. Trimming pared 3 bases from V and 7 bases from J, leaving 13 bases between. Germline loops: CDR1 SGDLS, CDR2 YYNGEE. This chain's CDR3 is CASSGFGPRGELFF. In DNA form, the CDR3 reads TGTGCCAGCAGCGGGTTCGGACCCCGCGGGGAGCTGTTTTTT. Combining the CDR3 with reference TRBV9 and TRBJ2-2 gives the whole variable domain DSGVTQTPKHLITATGQRVTLRCSPRSGDLSVYWYQQSLDQGLQFLIQYYNGEERAKGNILERFSAQQFPDLHSELNLSSLELGDSALYFCASSGFGPRGELFFGEGSRLTVL.

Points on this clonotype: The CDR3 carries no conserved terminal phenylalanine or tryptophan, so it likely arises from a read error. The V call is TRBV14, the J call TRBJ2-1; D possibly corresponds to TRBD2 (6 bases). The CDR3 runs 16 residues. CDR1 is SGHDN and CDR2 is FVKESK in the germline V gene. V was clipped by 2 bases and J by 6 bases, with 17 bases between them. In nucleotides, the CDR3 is TGTGCCAGCAGCCAAATCGGGGGAAGGTCCCGCAATGAGCAGTTCCTC. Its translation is CASSQIGGRSRNEQFL.

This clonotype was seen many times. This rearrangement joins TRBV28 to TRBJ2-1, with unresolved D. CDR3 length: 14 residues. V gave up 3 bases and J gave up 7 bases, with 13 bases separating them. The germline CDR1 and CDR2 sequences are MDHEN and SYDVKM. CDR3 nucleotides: TGTGCCAGCAGTTTTTCGTCTATTCGGAATGAGCAGTTCTTC. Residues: CASSFSSIRNEQFF.

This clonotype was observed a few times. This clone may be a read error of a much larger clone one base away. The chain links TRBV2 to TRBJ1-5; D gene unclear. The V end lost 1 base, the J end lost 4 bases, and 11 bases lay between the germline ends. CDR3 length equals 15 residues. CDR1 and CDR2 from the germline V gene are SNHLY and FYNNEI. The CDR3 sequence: CASSEVGHPNQPQHF. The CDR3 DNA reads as TGTGCCAGCAGTGAAGTTGGTCACCCGAATCAGCCCCAGCATTTT.

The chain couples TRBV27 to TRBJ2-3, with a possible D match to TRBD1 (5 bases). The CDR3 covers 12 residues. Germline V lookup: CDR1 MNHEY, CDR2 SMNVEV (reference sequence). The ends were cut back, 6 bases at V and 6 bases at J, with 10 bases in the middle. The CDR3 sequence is CASSPGKDTQYF. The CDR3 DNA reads TGTGCCAGCAGCCCAGGGAAGGATACGCAGTATTTT.

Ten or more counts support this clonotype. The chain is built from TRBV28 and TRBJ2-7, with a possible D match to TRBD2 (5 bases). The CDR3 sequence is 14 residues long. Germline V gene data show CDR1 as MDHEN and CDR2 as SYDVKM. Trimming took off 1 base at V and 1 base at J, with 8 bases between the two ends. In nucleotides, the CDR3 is TGTGCCAGCAGTTTATCGGGGAATTCCTACGAGCAGTACTTC. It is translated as CASSLSGNSYEQYF.

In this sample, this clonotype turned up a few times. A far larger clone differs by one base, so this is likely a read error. The CDR3: CASSFRDRSTDMQYF. The CDR3 nucleotides read TGCGCCAGCAGCTTCCGGGACCGGAGCACAGATATGCAGTATTTT. The chain recombines TRBV4-1 with TRBJ1-4; D is perhaps TRBD1 or TRBD2 (5 bases each). The J call is uncertain, as TRBJ2-3 better fits the DNA end. The CDR3 has 15 amino acids. Germline-derived CDR1 and CDR2 are MGHRA and YSYEKL.

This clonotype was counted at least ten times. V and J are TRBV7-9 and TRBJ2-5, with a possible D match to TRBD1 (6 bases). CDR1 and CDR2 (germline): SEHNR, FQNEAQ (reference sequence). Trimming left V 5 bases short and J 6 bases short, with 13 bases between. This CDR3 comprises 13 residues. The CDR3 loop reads CASSELRGKTQYF. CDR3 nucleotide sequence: TGTGCCAGCAGCGAACTCAGGGGAAAGACCCAGTACTTC.

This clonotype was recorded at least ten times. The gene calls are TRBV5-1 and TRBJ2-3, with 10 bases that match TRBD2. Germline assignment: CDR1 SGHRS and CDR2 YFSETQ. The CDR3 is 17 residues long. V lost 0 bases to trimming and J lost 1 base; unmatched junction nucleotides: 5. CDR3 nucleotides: TGCGCCAGCAGCTTGGCCGCCCTAGCGGGGGGCACAGATACGCAGTATTTT. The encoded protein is CASSLAALAGGTDTQYF.

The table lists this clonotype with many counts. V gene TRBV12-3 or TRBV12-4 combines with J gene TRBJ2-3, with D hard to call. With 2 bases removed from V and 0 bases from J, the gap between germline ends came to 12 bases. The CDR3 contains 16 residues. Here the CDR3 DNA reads TGTGCCAGCAGTTTATTCCGCGCGCTGAGCACAGATACGCAGTATTTT. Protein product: CASSLFRALSTDTQYF.